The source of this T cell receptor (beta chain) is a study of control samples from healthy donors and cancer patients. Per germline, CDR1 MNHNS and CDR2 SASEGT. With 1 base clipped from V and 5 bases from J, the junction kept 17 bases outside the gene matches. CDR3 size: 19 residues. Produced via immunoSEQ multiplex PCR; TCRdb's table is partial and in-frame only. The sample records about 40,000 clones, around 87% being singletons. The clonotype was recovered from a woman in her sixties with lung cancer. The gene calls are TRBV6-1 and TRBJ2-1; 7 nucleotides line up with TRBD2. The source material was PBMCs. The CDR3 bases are TGTGCCAGCAGTGAAGAATCTCCACTCTTGTGGGAGGGAGACAATGAGCAGTTCTTC. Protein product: CASSEESPLLWEGDNEQFF.